The next 25 T cell receptor beta chains were all read from a single sample in a study of blood T cell repertoires in COVID-19. The repertoire was sequenced with immunoSEQ multiplex PCR; TCRdb's copy has only in-frame clones and lacks some. The sample has 200,000 or so clones, 70% to 90% seen once. Sequenced input: PBMCs or T cells enriched from blood (not recorded which). The origin of the receptors is a woman between 40 and 50 years old with acute COVID-19.

This clone turned up a few times. This rearrangement joins TRBV19 to TRBJ2-1, with unresolved D. This CDR3 comprises 12 residues. Trimming took off 6 bases at V and 3 bases at J, with 6 bases between the two ends. Germline CDR1 and CDR2: LNHDA and SQIVND (reference sequence). CDR3 sequence: CASSTYYNEQFF. As DNA, the CDR3 is TGTGCCAGTAGCACATACTACAATGAGCAGTTCTTC.

There are a few counts of this clone. This CDR3 reads CASSGTDSYEQYV. The CDR3 coding sequence is TGTGCCAGTAGTGGGACTGACTCCTACGAGCAGTACGTC. The rearrangement links TRBV19 to TRBJ2-7; TRBD2 is a possible D gene (6 bases). Germline loops: CDR1 LNHDA, CDR2 SQIVND (reference sequence). The CDR3 is 13 amino acids. The V gene lost 5 bases and the J gene lost 0 bases, with 8 bases spanning the gap.

The CDR3 DNA reads as TGTGCCAGCAGCGGGGACAGGGGGCCGGGGAACTATGGCTACACCTTC. It codes for CASSGDRGPGNYGYTF. The chain employs TRBV7-9 and TRBJ1-2, with 12 bases lining up with TRBD1. CDR1 and CDR2 from the germline V gene are SEHNR and FQNEAQ (reference sequence). The CDR3 covers 16 residues. V lost 5 bases to trimming and J lost 2 bases; unmatched junction nucleotides: 6.

This clone was picked up one time. The chain carries TRBV11-2 and TRBJ1-1; D might be TRBD1 (5 bases). Between the trimmed V and J ends, which lost 5 bases and 0 bases, there was a span of 16 bases. The CDR3 sequence is 16 residues long. Germline lookup yields CDR1 SGHAT and CDR2 FQNNGV. The CDR3 DNA sequence: TGTGCCAGCAGCCCCCACGGGGGAATTATGAACACTGAAGCTTTCTTT. This gives the protein CASSPHGGIMNTEAFF.

The V gene is TRBV7-2, the J gene TRBJ2-1; 9 positions agree with TRBD2. In germline, CDR1 is SGHTA, CDR2 FQGNSA. Losses at the gene ends were 3 bases for V and 7 bases for J; bases not matched to a gene: 10. The CDR3 has 16 amino acids. The CDR3 sequence is CASSLLASGVLNEQFF. The CDR3 DNA sequence: TGTGCCAGCAGCTTGCTAGCTAGCGGGGTTTTAAATGAGCAGTTCTTC.

The chain combines TRBV19 with TRBJ1-5; TRBD1 agrees at 9 bases. The germline CDR1 and CDR2 sequences are LNHDA and SQIVND (reference sequence). V lost 5 bases and J lost 2; bases outside the gene matches: 4. The CDR3 consists of 15 residues. The CDR3 is CASSDRGYGNQPQHF. CDR3 nucleotides: TGTGCCAGTAGTGACAGGGGGTACGGCAATCAGCCCCAGCATTTT.

J is TRBJ1-2 and V is TRBV25-1, with D maybe TRBD1 (5 bases). CDR1 is MGHDK, CDR2 SYGVNS, per germline. Trimming took 1 base from V and 4 from J, leaving 16 bases between them. CDR3 length: 16 residues. CDR3 nucleotide sequence: TGTGCCAGCAGTGAATCGGCGGGGAGAAGGGGCTATGGCTACACCTTC. Its translation is CASSESAGRRGYGYTF.

This chain joins TRBV5-1 and TRBJ2-1; perhaps TRBD2 as D (6 bases). Germline CDR1 SGHRS, CDR2 YFSETQ. V shed 4 bases and J shed 6 bases, with 14 bases lying between them. The CDR3 runs 14 residues. Written as DNA, the CDR3 is TGCGCCAGCAGCCCGATGACTAGGCGCAATGAGCAGTTCTTC. It yields the protein CASSPMTRRNEQFF.

This rearrangement joins TRBV9 to TRBJ1-2; 7 bases match TRBD1. The CDR3 runs to 13 residues. Germline CDR1 SGDLS, CDR2 YYNGEE. Unmatched junction bases numbered 4, after V lost 3 bases and J lost 5 bases. CDR3 DNA sequence: TGTGCCAGCAGCGAGGGGGCCGGGTATGGCTACACCTTC. This gives the protein CASSEGAGYGYTF.

The chain uses TRBV2 and TRBJ2-7; tentatively, D is TRBD2 (5 bases). The CDR3 totals 11 residues. V dropped 7 bases and J dropped 4 bases, with 8 bases sitting between them. The germline V gene encodes CDR1 SNHLY and CDR2 FYNNEI. Here the CDR3 DNA reads TGTGCCAGCATCGAGGGATACGAGCAGTACGTC. It specifies CASIEGYEQYV.

The CDR3 bases are TGTGCCAGCAGTGCAAGATTGGGACAGGGCAACGAGCAGTACTTC. This sequence encodes CASSARLGQGNEQYF. The chain joins TRBV2 to TRBJ2-7; 9 nucleotides match TRBD1. With V trimmed by 4 bases and J by 5 bases, 9 bases remained unmatched. CDR1 SNHLY and CDR2 FYNNEI come from the germline V gene. There are 15 residues in the CDR3. Complete variable domain (other parts from reference TRBV2 and TRBJ2-7): EPEVTQTPSHQVTQMGQEVILRCVPISNHLYFYWYRQILGQKVEFLVSFYNNEISEKSEIFDDQFSVERPDGSNFTLKIRSTKLEDSAMYFCASSARLGQGNEQYFGPGTRLTVT.

The chain links TRBV9 to TRBJ2-2, with TRBD2 matching 7 bases. Germline V gene data show CDR1 as SGDLS and CDR2 as YYNGEE. The CDR3 runs to 14 residues. J lost 7 bases, V lost 0 bases, and 3 bases had no gene match. The CDR3 DNA sequence: TGTGCCAGCAGCGTAGCAGGACTAGGCGGGGAGCTGTTTTTT. It specifies CASSVAGLGGELFF.

This chain connects TRBV6-5 to TRBJ1-2; D remains ambiguous. This CDR3 region has 13 residues. Trimming stripped 2 bases from V and 8 bases from J, with 12 bases between. The germline V gene has CDR1 MNHEY and CDR2 SVGAGI. DNA of the CDR3: TGTGCCAGCAGTTACGAGGCGGGGTCCGGCTACACCTTC. This encodes CASSYEAGSGYTF.

The rearrangement uses TRBV5-1 and TRBJ1-2; D remains ambiguous. Trimming stripped 0 bases from V and 6 bases from J, with 15 bases between. Germline CDR1 is SGHRS and CDR2 is YFSETQ. There are 15 residues in the CDR3. The CDR3 region has the DNA TGCGCCAGCAGCTTGGGTAGAGGGAAATTAGATGGCTACACCTTC. It codes for CASSLGRGKLDGYTF.

V usage is TRBV5-1 and J usage is TRBJ2-1; D gene uncertain. The CDR3 contains 13 residues. Germline CDR1 SGHRS, CDR2 YFSETQ. The germline V and J ends were trimmed by 1 base and 7 bases, with 9 bases remaining between them. CDR3 loop: CASSLTYGNEQFF. For the CDR3, the DNA is TGCGCCAGCAGCTTGACCTACGGTAATGAGCAGTTCTTC.

The chain employs TRBV7-9 and TRBJ1-1, with D hard to call. V shed 5 bases and J shed 0 bases, with 13 bases lying between them. The germline V gene has CDR1 SEHNR and CDR2 FQNEAQ (reference sequence). The CDR3 loop spans 15 amino acids. The CDR3 spells CASSPPQLMNTEAFF. The CDR3 bases are TGTGCCAGCAGCCCGCCACAGCTGATGAACACTGAAGCTTTCTTT. Full variable domain (outside the CDR3, taken from reference TRBV7-9 and TRBJ1-1): DTGVSQNPRHKITKRGQNVTFRCDPISEHNRLYWYRQTLGQGPEFLTYFQNEAQLEKSRLLSDRFSAERPKGSFSTLEIQRTEQGDSAMYLCASSPPQLMNTEAFFGQGTRLTVV.

This sequence joins TRBV12-3 or TRBV12-4 and TRBJ1-2; D not certain. Trimming left V 7 bases short and J 8 bases short, with 17 bases between. The CDR3 runs 13 residues. CDR3 DNA: TGTGCCAGCAAAGGAGCTATTAGATCCGGCTACACCTTC. Translation: CASKGAIRSGYTF.

This clone was seen just once. The genes are TRBV19 and TRBJ1-3; D not certain. V gave up 5 bases and J gave up 0 bases, with 11 bases separating them. Germline V gives CDR1 LNHDA, CDR2 SQIVND (reference sequence). The CDR3 totals 15 residues. CDR3 nucleotides: TGTGCCAGTAGTTCCATCGGAGGCTCTGGAAACACCATATATTTT. As protein: CASSSIGGSGNTIYF.

The gene calls are TRBV5-4 and TRBJ1-1; TRBD1 agrees at 9 bases. This CDR3 spans 16 amino acids. V lost 4 bases, J lost 1 base, and 8 bases stayed unmatched. CDR1 and CDR2 (germline): SGHNT, YYREEE (reference sequence). CDR3 sequence reads: CASSPTGGGQNTEAFF. The CDR3 bases are TGTGCCAGCAGCCCTACAGGGGGCGGGCAGAACACTGAAGCTTTCTTT.

The table lists this clone with a count of one. The chain carries TRBV7-8 and TRBJ1-5; 12 bases are shared with TRBD1. With 5 bases clipped from V and 5 bases from J, the junction kept 4 bases outside the gene matches. CDR1 is SGHVS and CDR2 is FQNEAQ in the germline V gene. CDR3 length equals 15 residues. The CDR3: CASSAGTGGHQPQHF. In nucleotides, the CDR3 is TGTGCCAGCAGCGCCGGGACAGGGGGCCATCAGCCCCAGCATTTT.

The genes are TRBV5-1 and TRBJ1-1; 9 bases map to TRBD1. CDR3 size: 14 residues. Per germline, CDR1 SGHRS and CDR2 YFSETQ. The junction had 3 bases not matched to a gene; V was cut back by 0 bases and J by 6 bases. CDR3 coding DNA: TGCGCCAGCAGCTTGGGGGACAGGGCCCCTGAAGCTTTCTTT. Amino acid sequence: CASSLGDRAPEAFF.

V and J are TRBV21-1 and TRBJ1-2; the table's D call, TRBD1, has no DNA check behind it. TRBV21-1 is assigned pseudogene status. The CDR3 sequence is 16 residues long. The CDR3 coding sequence is TGTGCCAGCAGCAATATTACCGGGACAGGGGGTAATGACTACACCTTC. It specifies CASSNITGTGGNDYTF.

CDR3 in DNA: TGTGCCAGCGGCCCTGACGAGTCTAGCGGGTTCTGGGATACGCAGTATTTT. Its protein is CASGPDESSGFWDTQYF. The rearrangement links TRBV2 to TRBJ2-3, with 8 bases that match TRBD2. There are 17 residues in the CDR3. The trim removed 8 bases at V and 6 bases at J, leaving 19 bases unmatched. The germline V gene has CDR1 SNHLY and CDR2 FYNNEI. Using reference TRBV2 and TRBJ2-3 for the parts outside the CDR3, the full variable domain is EPEVTQTPSHQVTQMGQEVILRCVPISNHLYFYWYRQILGQKVEFLVSFYNNEISEKSEIFDDQFSVERPDGSNFTLKIRSTKLEDSAMYFCASGPDESSGFWDTQYFGPGTRLTVL.

This sequence joins TRBV2 and TRBJ2-7; weak D call: TRBD1 (6 bases). Germline V lookup: CDR1 SNHLY, CDR2 FYNNEI. The CDR3 loop spans 15 amino acids. V was pared by 6 bases and J by 11 bases, with 26 bases between. The CDR3 DNA sequence: TGTGCCAGCAGGACTTCGACAGGAGGTACCAATTTAAAGTACGTC. Protein: CASRTSTGGTNLKYV.

This chain connects TRBV27 to TRBJ1-1; D unclear. V was pared by 4 bases and J by 2 bases, with 20 bases between. The CDR3 has 17 amino acids. From germline, CDR1 is MNHEY and CDR2 SMNVEV (reference sequence). The CDR3 DNA reads TGTGCCAGCAGTTCTCTCTTAGCCCGAGCGCTTAACACTGAAGCTTTCTTT. It yields the protein CASSSLLARALNTEAFF.